The 9 T cell receptor beta chains presented below share a single source sample, sequenced in a study of blood T cell repertoires in COVID-19. Generated by immunoSEQ multiplex PCR, the TCRdb table keeps only in-frame clones and is missing some. The table records about 220,000 clones, approximately 83% of them present only once. The sequencing sample was made of PBMCs or T cells enriched from blood (not recorded which). Receptors were obtained from a woman aged 35 to 49 with acute COVID-19.

The chain links TRBV24-1 to TRBJ2-1; perhaps TRBD1 as D (6 bases). Trimming pared 6 bases from V and 10 bases from J, leaving 12 bases between. CDR3 length: 12 amino acids. Per germline, CDR1 KGHDR and CDR2 SFDVKD. CDR3 protein: CATSRTGQEQFF. The CDR3 DNA is TGTGCCACCAGTAGGACCGGACAGGAGCAGTTCTTC.

J is TRBJ2-1 and V is TRBV12-5; 8 bases line up with TRBD2. This CDR3 contains 22 residues. The germline V gene has CDR1 LGHNT and CDR2 FRNRAP. The trim removed 3 bases at V and 4 bases at J, leaving 26 bases unmatched. CDR3 sequence: CASGFSGTRASAPPHLYNEQFF. The CDR3 nucleotides read TGTGCTAGTGGTTTCTCCGGGACTAGAGCCTCGGCCCCGCCACACCTTTACAATGAGCAGTTCTTC.

The chain has TRBV19 and TRBJ2-1, with 12 bases matching TRBD2. The germline V gene encodes CDR1 LNHDA and CDR2 SQIVND (reference sequence). The V segment lost 8 bases and the J segment 10 bases; nucleotides outside the gene matches: 9. The CDR3 covers 14 residues. For the CDR3, the DNA is TGTGCCAGTGCTGAGGCTAGCGGGAGGGGGGAGCAGTTCTTC. Its protein product is CASAEASGRGEQFF.

V and J are TRBV4-3 and TRBJ2-1, with D maybe TRBD1 (5 bases). V was pared by 0 bases and J by 2 bases, with 14 bases between. Germline lookup yields CDR1 LGHNA and CDR2 YSLEER. The CDR3 is made up of 17 amino acids. CDR3 residues: CASSQDPRAAPYNEQFF. The CDR3 DNA reads as TGCGCCAGCAGCCAAGACCCCAGGGCCGCCCCCTACAATGAGCAGTTCTTC.

The chain carries TRBV5-1 and TRBJ2-7; D remains unclear. V gave up 4 bases and J gave up 9 bases, with 17 bases separating them. Germline V CDR1 and CDR2: SGHRS, YFSETQ. This CDR3 comprises 13 residues. The CDR3 DNA is TGCGCCAGCAGCAACGACATCCCGGATGGGCAGTACTTC. It translates to CASSNDIPDGQYF. Complete variable domain (other parts from reference TRBV5-1 and TRBJ2-7): KAGVTQTPRYLIKTRGQQVTLSCSPISGHRSVSWYQQTPGQGLQFLFEYFSETQRNKGNFPGRFSGRQFSNSRSEMNVSTLELGDSALYLCASSNDIPDGQYFGPGTRLTVT.

The table lists this clone with a few counts. The gene calls are TRBV2 and TRBJ1-1; D call uncertain. V lost 7 bases and J lost 7, with 13 bases in between. Germline V gene lookup returns CDR1 SNHLY and CDR2 FYNNEI. This CDR3 is built from 12 residues. CDR3 DNA: TGTGCCAGCACCGAACAGTACGTTGAAGCTTTCTTT. Protein sequence: CASTEQYVEAFF.

The rearrangement uses TRBV28 and TRBJ1-6; D may be TRBD1 (6 bases). V shed 5 bases and J shed 8 bases, with 13 bases lying between them. Per the germline V gene, CDR1 is MDHEN and CDR2 is SYDVKM. The length of the CDR3 is 14 residues. In DNA form, the CDR3 reads TGTGCCAGCAGTCTGGGGGCTTTCGATTCACCCCTCCACTTT. As protein: CASSLGAFDSPLHF.

The V call is TRBV28, the J call TRBJ1-2, with TRBD1 matching 7 bases. Unmatched junction bases numbered 6, after V lost 6 bases and J lost 5 bases. Germline V gene data show CDR1 as MDHEN and CDR2 as SYDVKM. The CDR3 runs to 13 residues. In DNA form, the CDR3 reads TGTGCCAGCAGAACCGGGACAGCTTATGGCTACACCTTC. It is translated as CASRTGTAYGYTF.

V is TRBV10-2 and J is TRBJ2-5; possible D gene TRBD2, 5 bases. The V gene lost 2 bases and the J gene lost 5 bases, with 9 bases spanning the gap. CDR1 and CDR2 from the germline V gene are WSHSY and SAAADI. CDR3 length equals 13 residues. CDR3 protein: CASSERGKETQYF. Here the CDR3 DNA reads TGCGCCAGCAGTGAGCGAGGGAAGGAGACCCAGTACTTC.